The T cell receptor beta chain under discussion was sequenced for a study of post-analysis software for immune sequencing data. Between the trimmed V and J ends, which lost 6 bases and 5 bases, there was a span of 16 bases. CDR1 is SQVTM and CDR2 is ANQGSEA in the germline V gene. This CDR3 has 13 residues. The study's findings and limits: Five TRBV segments, TRBV5-6, TRBV5-1 and TRBV20-1 among them, were found more frequent in patients than controls. Multiple sclerosis was associated with a significant reduction in normalized Chao1 diversity relative to controls. Samples prepared in the same batch strongly co-clustered by F measure.

This clonotype has only one observation. Its specificity is not known. No conserved phenylalanine or tryptophan ends this CDR3, so it is likely a read error. Unique-molecular-identifier-tagged TCR beta cDNA libraries were used. TCRdb recomputed calls from the PCR reads with MiXCR, one row per CDR3 protein. The table records roughly 800,000 distinct CDR3 sequences, 25% to 30% of them present only once. The clonotype comes from a girl aged 10 to 17 with multiple sclerosis. The specimen sequenced was blood. The V gene is TRBV29-1, the J gene TRBJ1-1; D possibly corresponds to TRBD1 (6 bases). CDR3 loop: CSVLNRVETEAFC. In nucleotides, the CDR3 is TGCAGCGTCCTAAACAGGGTAGAGACTGAAGCTTTCTGT.